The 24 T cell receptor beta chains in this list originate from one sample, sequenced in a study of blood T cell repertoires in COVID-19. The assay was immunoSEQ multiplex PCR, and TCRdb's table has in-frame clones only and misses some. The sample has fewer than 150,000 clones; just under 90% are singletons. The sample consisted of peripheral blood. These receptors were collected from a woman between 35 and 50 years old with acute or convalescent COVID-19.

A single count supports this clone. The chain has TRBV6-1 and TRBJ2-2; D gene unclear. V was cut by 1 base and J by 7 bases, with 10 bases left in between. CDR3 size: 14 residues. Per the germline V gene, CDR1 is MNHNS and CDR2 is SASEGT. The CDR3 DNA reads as TGTGCCAGCAGTGAAGGTAGAAGCTTCGGGGAGCTGTTTTTT. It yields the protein CASSEGRSFGELFF.

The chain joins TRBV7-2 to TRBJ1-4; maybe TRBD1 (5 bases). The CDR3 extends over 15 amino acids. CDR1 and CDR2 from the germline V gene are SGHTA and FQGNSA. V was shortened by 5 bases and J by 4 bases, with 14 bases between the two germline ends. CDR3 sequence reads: CASSPQTASNEKLFF. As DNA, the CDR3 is TGTGCCAGCAGCCCCCAGACAGCGAGTAATGAAAAACTGTTTTTT.

CDR3 amino acids: CASSSQGNTIYF. CDR3 bases: TGTGCCAGCAGCTCACAGGGAAACACCATATATTTT. This sequence joins TRBV7-2 and TRBJ1-3; D is unresolved. This CDR3 region has 12 residues. The V end was cut by 4 bases, the J end by 4 bases, with 5 bases between. The germline CDR1 and CDR2 sequences are SGHTA and FQGNSA.

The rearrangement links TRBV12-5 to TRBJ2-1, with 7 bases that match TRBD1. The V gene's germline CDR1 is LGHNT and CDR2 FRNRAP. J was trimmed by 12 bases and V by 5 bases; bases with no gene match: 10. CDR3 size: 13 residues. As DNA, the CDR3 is TGTGCTAGTGGTCCGGACAGGCAGCAGGGGCAGTTCTTC. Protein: CASGPDRQQGQFF.

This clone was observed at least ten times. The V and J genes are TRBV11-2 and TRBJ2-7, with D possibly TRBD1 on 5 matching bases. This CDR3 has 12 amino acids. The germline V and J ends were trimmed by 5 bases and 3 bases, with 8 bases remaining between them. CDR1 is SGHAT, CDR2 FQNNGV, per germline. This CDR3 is CASSRTGYEQYF. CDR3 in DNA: TGTGCCAGCAGCCGCACAGGCTACGAGCAGTACTTC.

This chain's CDR3 is CASSPDTGELFF. The CDR3 DNA reads TGTGCCAGCAGCCCCGACACCGGGGAGCTGTTTTTT. This chain uses TRBV9 with TRBJ2-2; D is unclear. There are 12 residues in the CDR3. CDR1 SGDLS and CDR2 YYNGEE come from the germline V gene. V was shortened by 4 bases and J by 3 bases, with 4 bases between the two germline ends.

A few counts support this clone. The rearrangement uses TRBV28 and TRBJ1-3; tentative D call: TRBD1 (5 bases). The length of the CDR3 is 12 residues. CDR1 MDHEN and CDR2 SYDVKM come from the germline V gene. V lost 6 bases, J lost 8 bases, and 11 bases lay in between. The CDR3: CASSREGYTIYF. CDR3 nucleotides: TGTGCCAGCAGCAGGGAGGGATACACCATATATTTT.

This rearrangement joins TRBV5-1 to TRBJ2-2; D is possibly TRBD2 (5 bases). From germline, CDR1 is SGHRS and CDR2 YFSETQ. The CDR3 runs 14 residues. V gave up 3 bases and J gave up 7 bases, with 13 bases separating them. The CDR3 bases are TGCGCCAGCAGCTCCTACTGGGGAGACGGGGAGCTGTTTTTT. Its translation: CASSSYWGDGELFF.

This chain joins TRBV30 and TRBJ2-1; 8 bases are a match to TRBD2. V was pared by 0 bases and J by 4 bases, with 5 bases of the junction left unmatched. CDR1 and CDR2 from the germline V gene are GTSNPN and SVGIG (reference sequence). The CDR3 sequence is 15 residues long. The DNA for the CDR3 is TGTGCCTGGAGTGTACAACTAGCGGAGTACAATGAGCAGTTCTTC. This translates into CAWSVQLAEYNEQFF. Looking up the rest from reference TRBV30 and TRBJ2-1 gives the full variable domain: SQTIHQWPATLVQPVGSPLSLECTVEGTSNPNLYWYRQAAGRGLQLLFYSVGIGQISSEVPQNLSASRPQDRQFILSSKKLLLSDSGFYLCAWSVQLAEYNEQFFGPGTRLTVL.

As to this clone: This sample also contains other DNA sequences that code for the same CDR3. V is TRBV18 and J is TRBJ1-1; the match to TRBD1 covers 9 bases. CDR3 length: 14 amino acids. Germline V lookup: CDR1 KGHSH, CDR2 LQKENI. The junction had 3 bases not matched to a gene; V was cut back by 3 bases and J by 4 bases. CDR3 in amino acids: CASSPGQGFTEAFF. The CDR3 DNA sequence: TGTGCCAGCTCACCGGGACAGGGATTCACTGAAGCTTTCTTT. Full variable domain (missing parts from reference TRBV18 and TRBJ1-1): NAGVMQNPRHLVRRRGQEARLRCSPMKGHSHVYWYRQLPEEGLKFMVYLQKENIIDESGMPKERFSAEFPKEGPSILRIQQVVRGDSAAYFCASSPGQGFTEAFFGQGTRLTVV.

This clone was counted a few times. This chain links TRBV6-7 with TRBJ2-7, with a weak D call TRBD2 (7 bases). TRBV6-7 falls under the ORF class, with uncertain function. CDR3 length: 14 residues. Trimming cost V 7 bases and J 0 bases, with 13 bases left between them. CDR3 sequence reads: CASKRGGDSYEQYF. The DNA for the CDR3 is TGTGCCAGCAAGAGGGGGGGAGACTCCTACGAGCAGTACTTC.

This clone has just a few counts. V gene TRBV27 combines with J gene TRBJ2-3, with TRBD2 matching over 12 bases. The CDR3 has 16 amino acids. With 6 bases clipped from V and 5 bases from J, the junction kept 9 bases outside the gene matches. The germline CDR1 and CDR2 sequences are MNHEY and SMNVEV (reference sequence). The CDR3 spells CASRLGLAGGQDTQYF. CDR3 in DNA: TGTGCCAGCAGGCTCGGGCTAGCGGGGGGGCAAGATACGCAGTATTTT.

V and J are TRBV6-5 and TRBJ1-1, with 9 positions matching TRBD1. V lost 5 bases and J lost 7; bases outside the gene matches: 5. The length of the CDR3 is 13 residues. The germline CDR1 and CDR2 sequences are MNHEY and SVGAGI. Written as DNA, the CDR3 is TGTGCCAGCAGTCCGGGACAGGGCTTTGAAGCTTTCTTT. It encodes CASSPGQGFEAFF.

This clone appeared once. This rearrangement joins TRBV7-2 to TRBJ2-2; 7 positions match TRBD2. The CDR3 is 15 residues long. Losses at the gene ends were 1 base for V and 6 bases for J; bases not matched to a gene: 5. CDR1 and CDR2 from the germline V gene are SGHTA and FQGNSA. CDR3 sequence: CASSLESGDAGELFF. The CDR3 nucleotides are TGTGCCAGCAGCTTAGAGAGCGGGGACGCCGGGGAGCTGTTTTTT.

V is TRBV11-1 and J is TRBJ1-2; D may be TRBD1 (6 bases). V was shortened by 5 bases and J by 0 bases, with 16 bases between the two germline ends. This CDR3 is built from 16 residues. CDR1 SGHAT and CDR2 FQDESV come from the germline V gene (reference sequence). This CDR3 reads CASSKDPQGTNYGYTF. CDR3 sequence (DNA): TGTGCCAGCAGCAAAGATCCACAGGGAACTAACTATGGCTACACCTTC.

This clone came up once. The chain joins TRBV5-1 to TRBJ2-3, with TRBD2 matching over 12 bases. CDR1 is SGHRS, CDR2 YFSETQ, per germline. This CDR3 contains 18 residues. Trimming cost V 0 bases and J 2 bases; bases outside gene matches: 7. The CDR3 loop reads CASSLAPSGRATTDTQYF. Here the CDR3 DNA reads TGCGCCAGCAGCTTGGCCCCTAGCGGGAGGGCCACCACAGATACGCAGTATTTT. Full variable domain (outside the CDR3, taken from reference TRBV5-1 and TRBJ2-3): KAGVTQTPRYLIKTRGQQVTLSCSPISGHRSVSWYQQTPGQGLQFLFEYFSETQRNKGNFPGRFSGRQFSNSRSEMNVSTLELGDSALYLCASSLAPSGRATTDTQYFGPGTRLTVL.

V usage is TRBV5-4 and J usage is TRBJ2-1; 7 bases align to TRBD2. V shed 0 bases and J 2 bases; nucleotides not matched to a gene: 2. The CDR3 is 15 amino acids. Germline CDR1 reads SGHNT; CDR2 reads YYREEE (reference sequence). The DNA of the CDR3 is TGTGCCAGCAGCTTGGGCGGGAGAGCCTACAATGAGCAGTTCTTC. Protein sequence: CASSLGGRAYNEQFF.

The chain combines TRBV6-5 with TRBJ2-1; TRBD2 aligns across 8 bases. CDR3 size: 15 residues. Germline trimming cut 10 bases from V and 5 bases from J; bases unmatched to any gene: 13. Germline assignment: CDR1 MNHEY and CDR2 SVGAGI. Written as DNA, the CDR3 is TGTGCCACCGCCATCCCGGGACTAGTCAACAATGAGCAGTTCTTC. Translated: CATAIPGLVNNEQFF.

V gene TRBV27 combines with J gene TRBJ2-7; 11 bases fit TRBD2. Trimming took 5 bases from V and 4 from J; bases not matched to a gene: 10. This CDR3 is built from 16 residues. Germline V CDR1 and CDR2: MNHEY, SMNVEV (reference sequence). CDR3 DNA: TGTGCCAGCAGTCCCTCCGGGGCTAGCGGGGGGTACGAGCAGTACTTC. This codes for CASSPSGASGGYEQYF.

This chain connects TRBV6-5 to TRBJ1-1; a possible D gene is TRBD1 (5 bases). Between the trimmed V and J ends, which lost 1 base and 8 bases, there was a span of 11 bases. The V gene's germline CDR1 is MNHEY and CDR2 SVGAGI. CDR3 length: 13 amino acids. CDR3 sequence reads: CASSYFAGREAFF. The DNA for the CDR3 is TGTGCCAGCAGTTACTTCGCGGGACGGGAAGCTTTCTTT.

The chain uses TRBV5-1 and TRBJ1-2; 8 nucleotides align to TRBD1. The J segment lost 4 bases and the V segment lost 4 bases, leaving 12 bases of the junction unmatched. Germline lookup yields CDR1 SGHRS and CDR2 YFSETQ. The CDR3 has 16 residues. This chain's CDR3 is CASSPGAGQVFYGYTF. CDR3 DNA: TGCGCCAGCAGCCCGGGCGCGGGACAGGTTTTCTATGGCTACACCTTC.

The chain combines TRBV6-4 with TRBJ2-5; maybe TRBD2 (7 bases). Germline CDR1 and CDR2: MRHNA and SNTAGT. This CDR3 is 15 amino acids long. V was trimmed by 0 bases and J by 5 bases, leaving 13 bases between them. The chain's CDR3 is CASSDSTRGGETQYF. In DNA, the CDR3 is TGTGCCAGCAGTGACTCGACGAGGGGGGGTGAGACCCAGTACTTC.

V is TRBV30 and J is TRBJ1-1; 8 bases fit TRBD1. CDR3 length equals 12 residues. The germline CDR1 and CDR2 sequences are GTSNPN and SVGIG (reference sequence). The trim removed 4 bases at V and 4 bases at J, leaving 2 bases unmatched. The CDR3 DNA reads TGTGCCTGGACAGGGGGCGGCACTGAAGCTTTCTTT. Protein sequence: CAWTGGGTEAFF.

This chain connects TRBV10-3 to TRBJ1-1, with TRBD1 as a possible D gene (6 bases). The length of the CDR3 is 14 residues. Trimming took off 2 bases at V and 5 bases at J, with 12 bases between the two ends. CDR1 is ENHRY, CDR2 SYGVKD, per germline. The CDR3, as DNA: TGTGCCATCAGTGAGGTAGGGGGACCTACTGAAGCTTTCTTT. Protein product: CAISEVGGPTEAFF.